A selection of T cell receptor beta chains follows, all from one sample in a study of shared clonotypes between healthy human individuals. Clones were sequenced by immunoSEQ multiplex PCR, and TCRdb holds only the in-frame ones, with some missing. The table shows some 600,000 clones, with around 96% occurring only once. Material: naive CD8+ T cells sorted from blood. The receptors derive from a woman aged 30 to 39 in good health. CDR3s include the opening cysteine and the closing phenylalanine or tryptophan. The D gene is left open where the match is weak. The size of a clone is reported for some rows only, either as once, few or many, or as a class for expanded clones.

v_gene	abundance	j_gene	d_gene	CDR3aa	CDR3nt
TRBV7-9	NA	TRBJ2-6	NA	CASSLATGHPAGANVLTF	TGTGCCAGCAGCTTAGCAACAGGGCATCCCGCTGGGGCCAACGTCCTGACTTTC
TRBV19	NA	TRBJ2-5	TRBD1	CASSIDRGTGKSQETQYF	TGTGCCAGTAGTATAGATCGGGGGACAGGGAAGTCCCAAGAGACCCAGTACTTC
TRBV4-1	NA	TRBJ2-1	TRBD2	CASSQDQAGGEGDEQFF	TGCGCCAGCAGCCAAGACCAAGCGGGAGGGGAAGGAGATGAGCAGTTCTTC
TRBV5-1	NA	TRBJ1-1	TRBD1	CASSVTGTGDLNTEAFF	TGCGCCAGCAGCGTGACAGGGACTGGAGACTTGAACACTGAAGCTTTCTTT
TRBV29-1	NA	TRBJ2-1	TRBD2	CSVEGGLAGGIPYNEQFF	TGCAGCGTTGAAGGAGGTCTAGCGGGAGGGATACCCTACAATGAGCAGTTCTTC
TRBV28	NA	TRBJ1-4	NA	CASSDQTTDEKLFF	TGTGCCAGCAGTGACCAGACGACGGATGAAAAACTGTTTTTT
TRBV28	NA	TRBJ2-1	TRBD2	CASSLSGRYPKHEQFF	TGTGCCAGCAGTTTGAGCGGGAGGTACCCAAAGCATGAGCAGTTCTTC
TRBV7-9	NA	TRBJ1-1	NA	CASTALGQGDTEAFF	TGTGCCAGCACCGCCCTCGGGCAGGGCGACACTGAAGCTTTCTTT
TRBV27	NA	TRBJ1-1	NA	CASTQVPVGNTEAFF	TGTGCCAGCACCCAGGTCCCTGTTGGGAACACTGAAGCTTTCTTT
TRBV19	NA	TRBJ2-1	NA	CATRVDSYNEQFF	TGTGCCACCCGGGTCGACTCCTACAATGAGCAGTTCTTC
TRBV7-9	NA	TRBJ2-5	TRBD1	CASSSPGQQETQYF	TGTGCCAGCAGCTCTCCGGGACAGCAAGAGACCCAGTACTTC
TRBV27	NA	TRBJ1-1	NA	CASSLPGRGLREAFF	TGTGCCAGCAGTTTACCTGGGAGAGGGTTACGCGAAGCTTTCTTT
TRBV27	NA	TRBJ1-1	NA	CASSITVHTEAFF	TGTGCCAGCAGTATAACAGTACACACTGAAGCTTTCTTT
TRBV7-9	NA	TRBJ2-5	NA	CASSLADGETQYF	TGTGCCAGCAGCTTAGCTGATGGAGAGACCCAGTACTTC
TRBV19	NA	TRBJ1-1	NA	CATRVVGGATEAFF	TGTGCCACCAGGGTGGTTGGTGGGGCTACTGAAGCTTTCTTT
TRBV16	NA	TRBJ1-2	NA	CASSQGTGVRYTF	TGTGCCAGCAGCCAAGGGACCGGGGTTAGGTACACCTTC
TRBV9	NA	TRBJ2-5	NA	CASSVEWGQETQYF	TGTGCCAGCAGCGTAGAATGGGGGCAGGAGACCCAGTACTTC
TRBV11-3	NA	TRBJ2-1	TRBD2	CASSLGWREGLGNEQFF	TGTGCCAGCAGCTTAGGATGGCGGGAGGGCCTAGGCAATGAGCAGTTCTTC
TRBV7-7	NA	TRBJ1-3	NA	CASSSYRGNTIYF	TGTGCCAGCAGCTCCTATCGAGGAAACACCATATATTTT
TRBV11-1	NA	TRBJ2-5	NA	CASSLGGGRQETQYF	TGTGCCAGCAGCTTGGGAGGGGGTCGTCAGGAGACCCAGTACTTC
TRBV5-6	once	TRBJ2-7	NA	CASSPQGYEQYF	TGTGCCAGCAGCCCGCAGGGCTACGAGCAGTACTTC
TRBV5-6	NA	TRBJ2-7	NA	CASSGQAHEQYF	TGTGCCAGCAGCGGGCAAGCCCACGAGCAGTACTTC
TRBV10-3	NA	TRBJ1-1	TRBD1	CAISEDGGTGVPEAFF	TGTGCCATCAGCGAGGACGGCGGGACAGGGGTCCCTGAAGCTTTCTTT
TRBV29-1	NA	TRBJ2-1	TRBD1	CSVDFYEQGLYNEQFF	TGCAGCGTTGATTTTTACGAACAGGGGCTCTACAATGAGCAGTTCTTC
TRBV11-2	once	TRBJ1-1	NA	CASRSTGNTEAFF	TGTGCCAGCAGATCTACAGGGAACACTGAAGCTTTCTTT
TRBV5-4	NA	TRBJ2-7	TRBD2	CASSLASYGLDAYEQYF	TGTGCCAGCAGCTTGGCCTCATACGGACTAGATGCCTACGAGCAGTACTTC
TRBV7-7	NA	TRBJ2-5	NA	CASSDGRGQGETQYF	TGTGCCAGCAGCGACGGACGAGGCCAGGGAGAGACCCAGTACTTC
TRBV20-1	NA	TRBJ2-1	NA	CSARASSQFF	TGCAGTGCTAGGGCTAGTAGTCAGTTCTTC
TRBV19	NA	TRBJ1-4	NA	CASSIGGLNEKLFF	TGTGCCAGTAGTATAGGCGGGCTTAATGAAAAACTGTTTTTT
TRBV27	NA	TRBJ2-1	TRBD2	CASSYLAGSNEQFF	TGTGCCAGCAGTTACCTAGCGGGAAGCAATGAGCAGTTCTTC
TRBV5-1	once	TRBJ1-6	NA	CASSWDVASPLHF	TGCGCCAGCAGTTGGGACGTTGCTTCACCCCTCCACTTT
TRBV12-5	NA	TRBJ1-3	NA	CASGFLGPGNTIYF	TGTGCTAGTGGTTTTTTGGGGCCTGGAAACACCATATATTTT
TRBV19	NA	TRBJ1-5	NA	CASSTGLTPQHF	TGTGCCAGTAGTACAGGGTTGACGCCCCAGCATTTT
TRBV10-2	NA	TRBJ1-1	TRBD1	CASNPGQGVNTEAFF	TGCGCCAGCAATCCGGGACAGGGGGTGAACACTGAAGCTTTCTTT
TRBV5-6	NA	TRBJ2-1	TRBD2	CASSLEVASGTKHNEQFF	TGTGCCAGCAGCTTGGAAGTGGCTAGCGGGACGAAACACAATGAGCAGTTCTTC
TRBV9	NA	TRBJ1-1	NA	CASSSQGNTEAFF	TGTGCCAGCAGCTCACAGGGGAACACTGAAGCTTTCTTT
TRBV4-1	NA	TRBJ1-1	NA	CASSQDTFREAAFF	TGCGCCAGCAGCCAAGATACGTTCAGGGAGGCAGCTTTCTTT
TRBV9	NA	TRBJ2-7	TRBD2	CASSVAASGIYEQYF	TGTGCCAGCAGCGTAGCGGCTAGCGGGATCTACGAGCAGTACTTC
TRBV5-4	NA	TRBJ2-1	NA	CASRTSINEQFF	TGTGCCAGCCGAACTAGCATCAATGAGCAGTTCTTC
TRBV7-9	NA	TRBJ2-7	NA	CASSNGFLDEQYF	TGTGCCAGCAGCAACGGGTTTTTGGACGAGCAGTACTTC
TRBV27	NA	TRBJ1-5	TRBD1	CASSPGQGGNQPQHF	TGTGCCAGCAGTCCCGGACAGGGTGGCAATCAGCCCCAGCATTTT
TRBV19	NA	TRBJ1-1	TRBD1	CASSIDQTGGRNTEAFF	TGTGCCAGTAGTATAGACCAGACAGGGGGTAGGAACACTGAAGCTTTCTTT
TRBV2	NA	TRBJ1-1	NA	CASVGQGTEAFF	TGTGCCAGCGTTGGGCAGGGCACTGAAGCTTTCTTT
TRBV7-8	NA	TRBJ2-7	TRBD2	CASSWGTSYYEQYF	TGTGCCAGCAGCTGGGGGACTAGTTACTACGAGCAGTACTTC
TRBV9	NA	TRBJ2-2	NA	CASSLTHGELFF	TGTGCCAGCAGCCTCACTCACGGGGAGCTGTTTTTT
TRBV4-1	NA	TRBJ2-7	NA	CASSPGIVYEQYF	TGCGCCAGCAGCCCCGGGATAGTCTACGAGCAGTACTTC